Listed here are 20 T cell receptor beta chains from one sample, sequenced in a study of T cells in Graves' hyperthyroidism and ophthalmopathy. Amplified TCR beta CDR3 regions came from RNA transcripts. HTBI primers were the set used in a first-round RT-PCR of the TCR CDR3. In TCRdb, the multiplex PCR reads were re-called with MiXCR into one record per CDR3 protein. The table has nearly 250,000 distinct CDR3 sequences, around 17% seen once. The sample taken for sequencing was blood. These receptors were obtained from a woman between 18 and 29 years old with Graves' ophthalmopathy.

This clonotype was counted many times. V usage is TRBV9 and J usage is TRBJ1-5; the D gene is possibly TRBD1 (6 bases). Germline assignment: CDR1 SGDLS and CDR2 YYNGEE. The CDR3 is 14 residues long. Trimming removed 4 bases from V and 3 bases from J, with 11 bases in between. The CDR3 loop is CASSQDSSNQPQHF. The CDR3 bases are TGTGCCAGCAGCCAGGACAGCTCCAATCAGCCCCAGCATTTT. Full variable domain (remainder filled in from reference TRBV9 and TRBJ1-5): DSGVTQTPKHLITATGQRVTLRCSPRSGDLSVYWYQQSLDQGLQFLIQYYNGEERAKGNILERFSAQQFPDLHSELNLSSLELGDSALYFCASSQDSSNQPQHFGDGTRLSIL.

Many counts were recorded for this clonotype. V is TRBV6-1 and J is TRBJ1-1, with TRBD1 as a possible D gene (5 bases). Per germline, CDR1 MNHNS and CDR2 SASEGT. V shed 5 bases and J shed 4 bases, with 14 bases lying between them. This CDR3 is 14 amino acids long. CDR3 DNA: TGTGCCAGCAGTTATATGGGACGGGGCACTGAAGCTTTCTTT. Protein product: CASSYMGRGTEAFF.

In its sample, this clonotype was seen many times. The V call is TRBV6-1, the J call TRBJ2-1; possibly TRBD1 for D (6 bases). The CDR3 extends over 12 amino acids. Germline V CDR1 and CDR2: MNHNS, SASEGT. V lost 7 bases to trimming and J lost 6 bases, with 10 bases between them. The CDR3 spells CASKRDINEQFF. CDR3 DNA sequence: TGTGCCAGCAAACGGGACATCAATGAGCAGTTCTTC.

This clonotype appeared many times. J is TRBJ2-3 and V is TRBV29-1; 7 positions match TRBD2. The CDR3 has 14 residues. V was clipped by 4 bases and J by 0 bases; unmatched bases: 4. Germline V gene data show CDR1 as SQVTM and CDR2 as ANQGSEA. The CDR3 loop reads CSVATSSSTDTQYF. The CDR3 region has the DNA TGCAGCGTTGCGACTAGCTCTAGCACAGATACGCAGTATTTT.

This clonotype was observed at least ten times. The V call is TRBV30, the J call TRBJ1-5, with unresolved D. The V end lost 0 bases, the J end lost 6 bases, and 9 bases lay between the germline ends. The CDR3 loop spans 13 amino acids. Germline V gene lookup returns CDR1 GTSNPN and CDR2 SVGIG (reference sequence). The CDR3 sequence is CAWSVRDTQPQHF. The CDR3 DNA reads TGTGCCTGGAGTGTTAGAGATACTCAGCCCCAGCATTTT.

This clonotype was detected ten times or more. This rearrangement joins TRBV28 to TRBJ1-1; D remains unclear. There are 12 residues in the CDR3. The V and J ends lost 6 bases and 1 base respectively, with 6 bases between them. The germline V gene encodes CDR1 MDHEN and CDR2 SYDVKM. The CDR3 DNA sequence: TGTGCCAGCAGCCGGCCGAACACTGAAGCTTTCTTT. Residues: CASSRPNTEAFF.

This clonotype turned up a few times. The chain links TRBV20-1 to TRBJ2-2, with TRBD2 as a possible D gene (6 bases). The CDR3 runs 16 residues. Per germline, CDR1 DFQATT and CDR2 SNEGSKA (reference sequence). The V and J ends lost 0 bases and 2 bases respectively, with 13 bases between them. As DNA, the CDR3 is TGCAGTGCTAGAGATTTCGGGACTTATAACACCGGGGAGCTGTTTTTT. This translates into CSARDFGTYNTGELFF.

CDR3 loop: CASSSLRQGGKLIQYF. Here the CDR3 DNA reads TGTGCCAGTAGTTCGTTACGCCAGGGTGGGAAGTTAATTCAGTACTTC. The chain is built from TRBV19 and TRBJ2-4, with D maybe TRBD1 (5 bases). Germline-derived CDR1 and CDR2 are LNHDA and SQIVND (reference sequence). V dropped 5 bases and J dropped 10 bases, with 24 bases sitting between them. The CDR3 runs 16 residues.

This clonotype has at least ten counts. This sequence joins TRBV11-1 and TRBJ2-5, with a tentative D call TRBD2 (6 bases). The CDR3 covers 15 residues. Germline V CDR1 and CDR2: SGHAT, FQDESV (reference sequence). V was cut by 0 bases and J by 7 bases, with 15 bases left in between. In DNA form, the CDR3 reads TGTGCCAGCAGCTTAGCGGGGGGTCCCCCAGGGACCCAGTACTTC. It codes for CASSLAGGPPGTQYF.

For the CDR3, the DNA is TGCAGTGCCACTAGCGGCAACACCGGGGAGCTGTTTTTT. Protein product: CSATSGNTGELFF. The chain couples TRBV20-1 to TRBJ2-2; 8 bases agree with TRBD2. The CDR3 runs 13 residues. In germline, CDR1 is DFQATT, CDR2 SNEGSKA (reference sequence). With 6 bases clipped from V and 2 bases from J, the junction kept 2 bases outside the gene matches.

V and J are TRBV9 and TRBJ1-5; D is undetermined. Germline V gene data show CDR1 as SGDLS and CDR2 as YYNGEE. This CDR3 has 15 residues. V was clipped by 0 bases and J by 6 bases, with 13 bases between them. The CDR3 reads CASSVAPQSGQPQHF. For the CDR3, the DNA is TGTGCCAGCAGCGTAGCACCCCAATCGGGTCAGCCCCAGCATTTT.

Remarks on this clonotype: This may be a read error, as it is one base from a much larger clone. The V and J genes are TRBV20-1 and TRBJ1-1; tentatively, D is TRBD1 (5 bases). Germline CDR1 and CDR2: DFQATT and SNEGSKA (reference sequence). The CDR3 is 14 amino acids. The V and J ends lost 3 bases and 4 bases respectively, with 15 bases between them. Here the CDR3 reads CSARSQGMSTEAFF. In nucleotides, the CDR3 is TGCAGTGCTAGGAGTCAGGGAATGAGCACTGAAGCTTTCTTT.

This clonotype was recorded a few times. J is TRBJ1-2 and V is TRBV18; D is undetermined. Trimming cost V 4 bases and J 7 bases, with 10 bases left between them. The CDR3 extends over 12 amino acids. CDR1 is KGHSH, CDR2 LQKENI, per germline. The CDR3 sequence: CASSLQLTGYTF. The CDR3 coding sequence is TGTGCCAGCTCACTCCAATTGACTGGCTACACCTTC.

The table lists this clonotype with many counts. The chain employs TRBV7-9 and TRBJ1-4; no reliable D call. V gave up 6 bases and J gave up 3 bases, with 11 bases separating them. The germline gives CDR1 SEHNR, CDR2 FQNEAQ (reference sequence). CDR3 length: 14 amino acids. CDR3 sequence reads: CASRRTDANEKLFF. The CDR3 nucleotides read TGTGCCAGCAGGCGGACGGATGCTAATGAAAAACTGTTTTTT.

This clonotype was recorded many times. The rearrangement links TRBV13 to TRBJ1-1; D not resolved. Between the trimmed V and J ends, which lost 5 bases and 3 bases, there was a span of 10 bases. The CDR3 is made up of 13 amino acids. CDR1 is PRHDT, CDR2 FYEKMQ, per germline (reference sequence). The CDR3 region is CASSPGFDTEAFF. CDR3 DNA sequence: TGTGCCAGCAGCCCAGGTTTCGACACTGAAGCTTTCTTT.

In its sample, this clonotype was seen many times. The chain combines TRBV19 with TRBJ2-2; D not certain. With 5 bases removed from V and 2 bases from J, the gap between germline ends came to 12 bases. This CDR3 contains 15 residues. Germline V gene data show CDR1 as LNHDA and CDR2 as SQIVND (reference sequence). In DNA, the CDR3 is TGTGCCAGTAGTCCCCATGGACCAAACACCGGGGAGCTGTTTTTT. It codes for CASSPHGPNTGELFF.

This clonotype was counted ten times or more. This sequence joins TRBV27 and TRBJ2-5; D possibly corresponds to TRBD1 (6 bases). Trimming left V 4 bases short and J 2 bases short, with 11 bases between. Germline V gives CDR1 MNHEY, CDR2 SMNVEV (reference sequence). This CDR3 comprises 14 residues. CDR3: CASSYTGYQETQYF. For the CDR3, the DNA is TGTGCCAGCAGTTACACAGGGTATCAAGAGACCCAGTACTTC.

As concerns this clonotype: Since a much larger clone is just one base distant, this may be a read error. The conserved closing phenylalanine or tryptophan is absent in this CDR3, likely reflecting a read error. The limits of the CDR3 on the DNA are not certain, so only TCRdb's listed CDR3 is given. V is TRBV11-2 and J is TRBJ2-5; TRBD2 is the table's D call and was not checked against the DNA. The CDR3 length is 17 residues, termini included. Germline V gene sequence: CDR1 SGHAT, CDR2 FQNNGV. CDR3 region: CASSLRLAGGQGETQHL.

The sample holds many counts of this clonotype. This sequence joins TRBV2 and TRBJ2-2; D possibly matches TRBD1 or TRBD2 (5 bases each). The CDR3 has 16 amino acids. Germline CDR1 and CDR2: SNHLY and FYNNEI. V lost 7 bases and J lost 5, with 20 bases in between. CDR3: CASTRRGRLRTGELFF. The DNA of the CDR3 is TGTGCCAGCACCCGACGGGGCCGCCTACGGACCGGGGAGCTGTTTTTT.

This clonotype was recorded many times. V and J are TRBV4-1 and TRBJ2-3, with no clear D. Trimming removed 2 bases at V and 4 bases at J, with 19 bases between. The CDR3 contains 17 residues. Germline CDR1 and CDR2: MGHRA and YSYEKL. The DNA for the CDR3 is TGCGCCAGCAGCCAACGTTCCAGCGAAATTATCGCAGATACGCAGTATTTT. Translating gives CASSQRSSEIIADTQYF.